Described below is a single T cell receptor (beta chain) sequence and its context. Methods used by the authors: Reference gene primer amplification gave estimated nucleated cell counts. The method was immunoSEQ multiplex PCR; TCRdb's version includes in-frame clones alone and lacks a portion of them. Clonal size and the V and J genes are those of that table, whereas D and trimming came from the DNA. The sample includes 150,000 or so clones, around 88% of them seen just once. The entry originates in a study of blood T cell repertoires in COVID-19. Across the study: PBMCs, B-cell-depleted T cells, or T cells provided the cDNA or gDNA that made up the material.

V gave up 3 bases and J gave up 6 bases, with 9 bases separating them. In germline, CDR1 is SQVTM, CDR2 ANQGSEA. The CDR3 extends over 12 amino acids. J is TRBJ1-3 and V is TRBV29-1, with D possibly TRBD1 on 5 matching bases. The sample was peripheral blood. This sequence was found in a human donor in a cohort sampled during active COVID-19. Written as DNA, the CDR3 is TGCAGCGTTGAGGGGCCGACAAACACCATATATTTT. Translation: CSVEGPTNTIYF. Based on the CDR3 plus reference TRBV29-1 and TRBJ1-3, the full variable domain is SAVISQKPSRDICQRGTSLTIQCQVDSQVTMMFWYRQQPGQSLTLIATANQGSEATYESGFVIDKFPISRPNLTFSTLTVSNMSPEDSSIYLCSVEGPTNTIYFGEGSWLTVV.